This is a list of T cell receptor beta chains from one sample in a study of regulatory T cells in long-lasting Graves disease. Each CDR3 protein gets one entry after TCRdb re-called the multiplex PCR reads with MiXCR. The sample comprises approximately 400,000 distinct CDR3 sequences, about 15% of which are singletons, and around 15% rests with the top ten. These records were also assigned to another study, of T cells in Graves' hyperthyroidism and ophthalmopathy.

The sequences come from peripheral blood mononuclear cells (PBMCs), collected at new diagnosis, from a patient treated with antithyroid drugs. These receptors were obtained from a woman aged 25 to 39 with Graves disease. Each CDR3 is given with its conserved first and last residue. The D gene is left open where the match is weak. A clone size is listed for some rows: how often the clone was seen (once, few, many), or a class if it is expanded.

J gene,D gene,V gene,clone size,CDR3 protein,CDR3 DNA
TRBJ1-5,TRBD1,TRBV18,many,CASSPIKTGGNQPQHF,TGTGCCAGCTCACCTATCAAAACAGGGGGCAATCAGCCCCAGCATTTT
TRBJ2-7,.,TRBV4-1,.,CASSQDGGYEQYF,TGCGCCAGCAGCCAAGATGGGGGGTACGAGCAGTACTTC
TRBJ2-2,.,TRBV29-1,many,CSVEDPRGGIGELFF,TGCAGCGTTGAAGACCCACGTGGTGGCATCGGGGAGCTGTTTTTT
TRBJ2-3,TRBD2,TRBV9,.,CASSVGGSGIPDTQYF,TGTGCCAGCAGCGTAGGGGGTAGCGGGATCCCAGATACGCAGTATTTT
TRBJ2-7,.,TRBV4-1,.,CASSQGRAYEQYF,TGCGCCAGCAGCCAGGGCAGAGCCTACGAGCAGTACTTC
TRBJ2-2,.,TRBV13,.,CASSSIPGELFF,TGTGCCAGCAGCTCCATTCCCGGGGAGCTGTTTTTT
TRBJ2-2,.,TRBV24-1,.,CATSQSSTGELFF,TGTGCCACCAGCCAATCATCCACCGGGGAGCTGTTTTTT
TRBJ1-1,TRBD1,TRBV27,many,CASSFNRGPTEAFF,TGTGCCAGCAGTTTCAACAGGGGGCCCACTGAAGCTTTCTTT
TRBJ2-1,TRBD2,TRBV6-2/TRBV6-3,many,CASSYSLGTSGGKSSYNEQFF,TGTGCCAGCAGTTACTCGCTTGGGACTAGCGGGGGTAAGAGCTCCTACAATGAGCAGTTCTTC
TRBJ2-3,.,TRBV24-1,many,CATSDPRIVNTSFITDTQYF,TGTGCCACCAGTGACCCAAGGATTGTTAATACCTCTTTCATCACAGATACGCAGTATTTT
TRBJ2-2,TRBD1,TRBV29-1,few,CSVGQGVTGELFF,TGCAGCGTAGGACAGGGGGTCACCGGGGAGCTGTTTTTT
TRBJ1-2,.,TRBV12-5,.,CASGFSLGVDGYTF,TGTGCTAGTGGTTTTTCATTGGGAGTAGATGGCTACACCTTC
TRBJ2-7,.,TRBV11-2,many,CASSLDPGRGSYEQYF,TGTGCCAGCAGCTTAGATCCGGGCAGGGGATCCTACGAGCAGTACTTC
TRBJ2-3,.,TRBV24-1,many,CATSDPRGFDTQYF,TGTGCCACCAGTGACCCACGGGGATTTGATACGCAGTATTTT
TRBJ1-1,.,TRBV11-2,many,CASSLDRHVRGTEAFF,TGTGCCAGCAGCTTAGATCGACATGTCAGAGGCACTGAAGCTTTCTTT
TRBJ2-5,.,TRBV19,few,CASSDRAVFRGTQYF,TGTGCCAGTAGTGATCGGGCCGTCTTTCGAGGGACCCAGTACTTC
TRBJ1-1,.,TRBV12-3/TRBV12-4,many,CASRWENEAFF,TGTGCCAGCAGGTGGGAGAACGAAGCTTTCTTT
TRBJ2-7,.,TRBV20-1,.,CSATPRLYEQYF,TGCAGTGCTACCCCCCGATTGTACGAGCAGTACTTC
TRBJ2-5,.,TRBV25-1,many,CASSGVLATPATKDIQETQYF,TGTGCCAGCAGTGGGGTTCTAGCGACTCCCGCAACCAAGGATATCCAAGAGACCCAGTACTTC
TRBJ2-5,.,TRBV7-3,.,CASSSNQQETQYF,TGTGCCAGCAGCTCCAACCAACAAGAGACCCAGTACTTC
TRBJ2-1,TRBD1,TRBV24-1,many,CATSDAGTGGPRSYNEQFF,TGTGCCACCAGTGATGCCGGGACAGGGGGCCCGAGATCCTACAATGAGCAGTTCTTC
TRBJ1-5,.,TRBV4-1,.,CASSQDWGYSNQPQHF,TGCGCCAGCAGCCAAGATTGGGGTTATAGCAATCAGCCCCAGCATTTT
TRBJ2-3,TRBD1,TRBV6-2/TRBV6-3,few,CASSYSGQGAHTQYF,TGTGCCAGCAGTTACTCGGGGCAGGGGGCACATACGCAGTATTTT
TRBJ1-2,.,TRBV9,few,CASSVDSSYGYTF,TGTGCCAGCAGCGTAGACAGCAGCTATGGCTACACCTTC
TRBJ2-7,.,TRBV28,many,CASSPHVGSASSYEQYF,TGTGCCAGCAGCCCACACGTGGGCAGCGCGAGCTCCTACGAGCAGTACTTC
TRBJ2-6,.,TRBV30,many,CAWSQTGLSGANVLTF,TGTGCCTGGAGTCAAACAGGGCTCTCTGGGGCCAACGTCCTGACTTTC
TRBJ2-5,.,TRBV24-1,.,CATSDLGTPQETQYF,TGTGCCACCAGTGATTTGGGGACACCACAAGAGACCCAGTACTTC
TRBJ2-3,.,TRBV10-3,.,CAISSASTDTQYF,TGTGCCATCAGCTCAGCTTCGACAGATACGCAGTATTTT
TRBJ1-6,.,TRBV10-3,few,CAIKQGYNSPLHF,TGTGCCATAAAACAGGGTTACAATTCACCCCTCCACTTT
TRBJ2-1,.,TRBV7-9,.,CASSLTAGANEQFF,TGTGCCAGCAGCTTAACGGCAGGGGCGAATGAGCAGTTCTTC
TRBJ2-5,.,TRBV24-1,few,CATSGGTETQYF,TGTGCCACCAGCGGCGGGACTGAGACCCAGTACTTC
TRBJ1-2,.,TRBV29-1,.,CSVGGLGTAADYTF,TGCAGCGTTGGAGGGCTTGGGACGGCCGCCGACTACACCTTC
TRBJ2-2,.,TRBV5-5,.,CASSRFEGPRTGELFF,TGTGCCAGCAGCCGTTTTGAGGGGCCGCGCACCGGGGAGCTGTTTTTT
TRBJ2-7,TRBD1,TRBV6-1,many,CASTYIGDRGNEQYF,TGTGCCAGCACCTACATTGGGGACAGGGGGAACGAGCAGTACTTC
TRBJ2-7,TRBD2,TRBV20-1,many,CSAIHRGAGSYEQYF,TGCAGTGCTATACATAGGGGAGCGGGAAGCTACGAGCAGTACTTC
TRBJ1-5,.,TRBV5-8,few,CASSLFEGSNNQPQHF,TGTGCCAGCAGCTTATTCGAGGGGTCTAACAATCAGCCCCAGCATTTT
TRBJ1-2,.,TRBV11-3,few,CASSPGHYYGYTF,TGTGCCAGCAGCCCAGGACATTATTATGGCTACACCTTC
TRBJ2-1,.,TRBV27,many,CASSRLLGDEQFF,TGTGCCAGCAGTCGGTTACTAGGCGATGAGCAGTTCTTC